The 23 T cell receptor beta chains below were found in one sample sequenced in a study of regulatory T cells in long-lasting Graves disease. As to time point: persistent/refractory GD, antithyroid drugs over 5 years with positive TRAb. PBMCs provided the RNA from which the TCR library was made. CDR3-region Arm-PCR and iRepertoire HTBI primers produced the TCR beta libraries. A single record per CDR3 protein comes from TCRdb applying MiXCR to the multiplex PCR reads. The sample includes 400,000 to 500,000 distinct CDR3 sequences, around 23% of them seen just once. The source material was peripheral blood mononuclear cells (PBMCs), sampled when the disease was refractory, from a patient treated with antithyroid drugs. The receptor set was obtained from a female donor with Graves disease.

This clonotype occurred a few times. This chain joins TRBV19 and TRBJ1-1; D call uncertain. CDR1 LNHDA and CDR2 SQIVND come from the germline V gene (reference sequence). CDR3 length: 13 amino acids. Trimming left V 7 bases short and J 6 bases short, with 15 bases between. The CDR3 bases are TGTGCCAGTACTCCACTCCTTCTGTCTGAAGCTTTCTTT. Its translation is CASTPLLLSEAFF.

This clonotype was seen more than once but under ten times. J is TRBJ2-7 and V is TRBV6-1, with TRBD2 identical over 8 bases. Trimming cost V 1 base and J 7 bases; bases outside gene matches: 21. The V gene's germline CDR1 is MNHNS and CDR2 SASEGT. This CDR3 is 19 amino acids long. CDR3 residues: CASSEGWGSLSGATGEQYF. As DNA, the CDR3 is TGTGCCAGCAGTGAAGGATGGGGCAGCCTTAGCGGGGCGACGGGGGAGCAGTACTTC.

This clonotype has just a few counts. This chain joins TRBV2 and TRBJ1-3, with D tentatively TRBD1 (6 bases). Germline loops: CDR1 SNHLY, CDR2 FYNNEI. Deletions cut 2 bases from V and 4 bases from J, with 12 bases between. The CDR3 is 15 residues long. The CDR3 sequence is CASSEFGGPGNTIYF. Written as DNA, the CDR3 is TGTGCCAGCAGTGAATTTGGGGGCCCGGGAAACACCATATATTTT.

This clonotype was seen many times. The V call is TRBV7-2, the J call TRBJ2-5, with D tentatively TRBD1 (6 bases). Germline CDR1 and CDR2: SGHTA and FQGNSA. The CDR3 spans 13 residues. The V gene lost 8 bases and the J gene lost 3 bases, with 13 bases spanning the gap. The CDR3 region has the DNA TGTGCCAGCGCCAGGGGAAGAGAAGAGACCCAGTACTTC. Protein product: CASARGREETQYF.

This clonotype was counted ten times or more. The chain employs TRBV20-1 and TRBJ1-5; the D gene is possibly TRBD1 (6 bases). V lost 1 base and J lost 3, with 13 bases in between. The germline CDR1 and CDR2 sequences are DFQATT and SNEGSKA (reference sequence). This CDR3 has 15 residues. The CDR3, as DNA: TGCAGTGCTAGAGCCCCTCGACAGGTCAATCAGCCCCAGCATTTT. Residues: CSARAPRQVNQPQHF.

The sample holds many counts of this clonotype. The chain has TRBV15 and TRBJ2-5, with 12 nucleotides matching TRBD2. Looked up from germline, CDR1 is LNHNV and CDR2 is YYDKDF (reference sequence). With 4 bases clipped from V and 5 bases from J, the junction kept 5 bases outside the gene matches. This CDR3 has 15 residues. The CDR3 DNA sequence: TGTGCCACCAGCAAACTAGCGGGAGGTGATGAGACCCAGTACTTC. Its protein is CATSKLAGGDETQYF.

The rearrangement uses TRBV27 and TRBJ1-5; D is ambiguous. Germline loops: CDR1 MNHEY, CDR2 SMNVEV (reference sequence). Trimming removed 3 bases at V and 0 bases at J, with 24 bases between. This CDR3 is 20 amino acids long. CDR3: CASSFEAPGYKRDSNQPQHF. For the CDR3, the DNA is TGTGCCAGCAGTTTTGAGGCCCCCGGCTACAAGAGAGATAGCAATCAGCCCCAGCATTTT.

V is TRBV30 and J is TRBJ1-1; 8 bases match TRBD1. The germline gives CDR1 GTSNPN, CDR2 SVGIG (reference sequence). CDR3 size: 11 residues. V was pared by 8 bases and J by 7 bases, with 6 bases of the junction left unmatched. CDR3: CALGGQGEAFF. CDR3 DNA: TGTGCCCTGGGAGGACAGGGTGAAGCTTTCTTT.

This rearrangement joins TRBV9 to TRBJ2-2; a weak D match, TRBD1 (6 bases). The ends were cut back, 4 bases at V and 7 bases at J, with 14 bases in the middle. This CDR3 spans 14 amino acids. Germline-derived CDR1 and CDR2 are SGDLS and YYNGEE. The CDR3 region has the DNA TGTGCCAGCAGCATAATGGGGGCCGACGGGGAGCTGTTTTTT. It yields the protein CASSIMGADGELFF.

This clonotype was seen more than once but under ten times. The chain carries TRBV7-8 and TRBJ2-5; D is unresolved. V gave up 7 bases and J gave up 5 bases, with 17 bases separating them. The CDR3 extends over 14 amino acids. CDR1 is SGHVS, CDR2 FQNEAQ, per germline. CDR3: CASTPPPRAETQYF. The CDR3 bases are TGTGCCAGCACCCCCCCCCCCAGAGCGGAGACCCAGTACTTC.

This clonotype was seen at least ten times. Here the CDR3 reads CAISEESPEDIQYF. CDR3 nucleotide sequence: TGTGCCATCAGTGAGGAATCCCCCGAGGACATTCAGTACTTC. The rearrangement links TRBV10-3 to TRBJ2-4; D not certain. The CDR3 is made up of 14 amino acids. V was cut by 2 bases and J by 8 bases, with 13 bases left in between. Germline V CDR1 and CDR2: ENHRY, SYGVKD.

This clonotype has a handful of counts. DNA of the CDR3: TGTGCCAGCAGTTTCCCCAGGGGGGCGGGAGGGGAAGATACGCAGTATTTT. Translating gives CASSFPRGAGGEDTQYF. The chain combines TRBV28 with TRBJ2-3; 9 bases fit TRBD2. The CDR3 contains 17 residues. Germline V gives CDR1 MDHEN, CDR2 SYDVKM. Trimming at V came to 3 bases and at J to 5 bases, leaving 12 bases not matched to a gene.

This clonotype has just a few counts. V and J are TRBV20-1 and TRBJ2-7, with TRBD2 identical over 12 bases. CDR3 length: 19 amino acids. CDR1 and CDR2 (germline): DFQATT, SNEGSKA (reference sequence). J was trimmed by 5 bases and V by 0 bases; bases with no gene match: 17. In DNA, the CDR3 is TGCAGTGCTAGAGATCGCCTAGCGGGAGGGCCGCGAGGAAGAAACGAGCAGTACTTC. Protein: CSARDRLAGGPRGRNEQYF.

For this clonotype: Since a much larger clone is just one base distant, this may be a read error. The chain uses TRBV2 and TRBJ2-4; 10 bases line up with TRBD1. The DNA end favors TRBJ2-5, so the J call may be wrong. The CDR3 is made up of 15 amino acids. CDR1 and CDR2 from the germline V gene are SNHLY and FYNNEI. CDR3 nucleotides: TGTGCCAGCAGATTGCCGGGACAGGGGATGGAGACCCAGTACTTC. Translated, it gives CASRLPGQGMETQYF.

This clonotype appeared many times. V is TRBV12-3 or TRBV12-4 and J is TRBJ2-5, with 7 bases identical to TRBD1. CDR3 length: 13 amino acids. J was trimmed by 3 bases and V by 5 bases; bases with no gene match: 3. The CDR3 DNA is TGTGCCAGCAGTCTCACAGGGGAAGAGACCCAGTACTTC. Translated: CASSLTGEETQYF.

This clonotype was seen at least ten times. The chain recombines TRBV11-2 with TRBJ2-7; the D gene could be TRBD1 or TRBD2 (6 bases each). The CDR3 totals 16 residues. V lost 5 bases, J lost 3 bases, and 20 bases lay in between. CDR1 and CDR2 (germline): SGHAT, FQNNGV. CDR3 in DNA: TGTGCCAGCAGCCTCACCAGGGGAGGAGGAGGCTACGAGCAGTACTTC. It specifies CASSLTRGGGGYEQYF.

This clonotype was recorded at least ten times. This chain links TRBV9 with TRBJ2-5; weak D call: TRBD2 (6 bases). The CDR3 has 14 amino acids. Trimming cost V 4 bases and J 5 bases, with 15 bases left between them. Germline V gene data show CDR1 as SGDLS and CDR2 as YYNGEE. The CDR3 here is CASSNAGSGETQYF. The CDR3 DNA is TGTGCCAGCAGCAACGCGGGGTCTGGGGAGACCCAGTACTTC.

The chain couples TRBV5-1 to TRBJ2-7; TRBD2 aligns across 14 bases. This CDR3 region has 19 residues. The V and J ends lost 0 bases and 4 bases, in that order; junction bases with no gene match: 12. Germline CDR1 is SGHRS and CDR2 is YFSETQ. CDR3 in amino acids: CASSLAIPGLAGDSYEQYF. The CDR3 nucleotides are TGCGCCAGCAGCTTGGCCATCCCGGGACTAGCGGGAGACTCTTACGAGCAGTACTTC.

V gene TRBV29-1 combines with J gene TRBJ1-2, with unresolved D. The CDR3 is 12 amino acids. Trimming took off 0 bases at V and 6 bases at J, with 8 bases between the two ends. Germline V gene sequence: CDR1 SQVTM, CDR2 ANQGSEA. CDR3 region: CSVEDPGNGYTF. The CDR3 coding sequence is TGCAGCGTTGAAGATCCTGGGAATGGCTACACCTTC.

CDR3 DNA: TGCAGTGCTAGAGATACGGCGGGAGGGCGGGTCTACGAGCAGTACTTC. Protein product: CSARDTAGGRVYEQYF. This chain connects TRBV20-1 to TRBJ2-7, with 9 bases identical to TRBD2. The CDR3 has 16 residues. J gave up 3 bases and V 0 bases, and 9 bases lay outside the gene matches. Germline assignment: CDR1 DFQATT and CDR2 SNEGSKA (reference sequence).

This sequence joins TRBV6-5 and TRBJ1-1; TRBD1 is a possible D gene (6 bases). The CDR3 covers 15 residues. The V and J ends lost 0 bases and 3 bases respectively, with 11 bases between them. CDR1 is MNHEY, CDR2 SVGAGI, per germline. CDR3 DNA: TGTGCCAGCAGTTACTCGTCTCAGGGGTACACTGAAGCTTTCTTT. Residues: CASSYSSQGYTEAFF.

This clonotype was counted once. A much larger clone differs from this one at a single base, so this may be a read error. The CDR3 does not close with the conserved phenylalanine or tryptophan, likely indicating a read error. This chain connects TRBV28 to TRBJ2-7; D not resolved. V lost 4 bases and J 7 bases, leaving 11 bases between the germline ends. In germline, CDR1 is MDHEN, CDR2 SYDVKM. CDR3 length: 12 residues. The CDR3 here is CASSSNPWEQYL. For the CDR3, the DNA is TGTGCCAGCAGTTCTAATCCATGGGAGCAGTACCTC.

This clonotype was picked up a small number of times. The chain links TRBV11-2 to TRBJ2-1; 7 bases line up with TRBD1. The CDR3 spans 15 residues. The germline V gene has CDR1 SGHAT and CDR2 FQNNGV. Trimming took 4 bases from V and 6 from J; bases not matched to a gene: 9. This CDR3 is CASSYPRDSANEQFF. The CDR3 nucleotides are TGTGCCAGCAGCTACCCCCGGGACAGTGCCAATGAGCAGTTCTTC.